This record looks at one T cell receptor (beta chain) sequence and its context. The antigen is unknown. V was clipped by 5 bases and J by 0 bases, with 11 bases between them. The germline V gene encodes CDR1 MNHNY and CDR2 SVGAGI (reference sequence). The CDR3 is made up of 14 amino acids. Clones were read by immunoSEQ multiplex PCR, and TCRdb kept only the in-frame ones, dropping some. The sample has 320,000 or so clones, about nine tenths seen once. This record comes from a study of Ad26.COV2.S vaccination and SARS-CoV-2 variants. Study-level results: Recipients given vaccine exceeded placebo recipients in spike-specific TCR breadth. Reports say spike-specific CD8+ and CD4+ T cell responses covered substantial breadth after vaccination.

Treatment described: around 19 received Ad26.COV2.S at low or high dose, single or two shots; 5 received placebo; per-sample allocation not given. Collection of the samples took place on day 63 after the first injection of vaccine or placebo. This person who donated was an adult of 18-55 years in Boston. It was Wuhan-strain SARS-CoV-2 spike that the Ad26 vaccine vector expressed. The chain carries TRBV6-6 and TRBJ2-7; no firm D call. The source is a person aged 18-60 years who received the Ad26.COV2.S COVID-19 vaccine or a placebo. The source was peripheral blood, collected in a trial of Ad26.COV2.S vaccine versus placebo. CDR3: CASSAGPSSYEQYF. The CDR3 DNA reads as TGTGCCAGCAGTGCCGGGCCGAGCTCCTACGAGCAGTACTTC.